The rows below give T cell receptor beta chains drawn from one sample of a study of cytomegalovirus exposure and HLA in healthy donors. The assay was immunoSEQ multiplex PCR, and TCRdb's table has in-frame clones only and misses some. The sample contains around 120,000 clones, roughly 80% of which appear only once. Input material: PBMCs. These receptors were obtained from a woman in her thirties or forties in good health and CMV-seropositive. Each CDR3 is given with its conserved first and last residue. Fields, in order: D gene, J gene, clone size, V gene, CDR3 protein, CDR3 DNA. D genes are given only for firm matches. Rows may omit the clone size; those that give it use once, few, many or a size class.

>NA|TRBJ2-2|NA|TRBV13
CASSPAYPGGVGELFF
TGTGCCAGCAGCCCGGCGTATCCCGGAGGGGTCGGGGAGCTGTTTTTT
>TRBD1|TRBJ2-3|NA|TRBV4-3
CASSQDQGADTQYF
TGCGCCAGCAGCCAAGATCAGGGGGCAGATACGCAGTATTTT
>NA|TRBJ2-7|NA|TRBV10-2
CASSDLGSGAYEQYF
TGCGCCAGCAGTGATTTAGGGTCAGGGGCCTACGAGCAGTACTTC
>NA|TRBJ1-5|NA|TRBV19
CASKTSTAYSNQPQHF
TGTGCCAGTAAAACCTCGACAGCCTATAGCAATCAGCCCCAGCATTTT
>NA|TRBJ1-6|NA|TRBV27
CASSLDSSNSPLHF
TGTGCCAGCAGTTTAGACAGTAGTAATTCCCCCCTCCACTTT
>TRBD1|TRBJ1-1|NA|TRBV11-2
CASSLDLWDRSPTEAFF
TGTGCCAGCAGCTTAGATTTGTGGGACAGGTCTCCCACTGAAGCTTTCTTT
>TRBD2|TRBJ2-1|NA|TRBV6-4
CASSDSSGSRVNEQFF
TGTGCCAGCAGTGACTCGAGCGGGAGTCGGGTGAATGAGCAGTTCTTC
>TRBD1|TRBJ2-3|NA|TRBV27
CASGNRGLGDTQYF
TGTGCCAGCGGAAACAGGGGGCTGGGGGATACGCAGTATTTT
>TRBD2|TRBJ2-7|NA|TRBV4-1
CASSQDTLAGAYEQYF
TGCGCCAGCAGCCAAGATACCCTAGCGGGAGCGTACGAGCAGTACTTC
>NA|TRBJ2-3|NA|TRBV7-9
CSSSSRLESVDTQYF
TGTTCCAGCAGCTCCAGACTTGAAAGTGTGGATACGCAGTATTTT
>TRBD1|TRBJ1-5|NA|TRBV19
CASTERQGGRPQHF
TGTGCCAGTACCGAAAGACAGGGAGGAAGGCCCCAGCATTTT
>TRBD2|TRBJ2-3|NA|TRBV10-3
CAITETSGGASTDTQYF
TGTGCCATCACCGAAACTAGCGGGGGGGCTAGCACAGATACGCAGTATTTT
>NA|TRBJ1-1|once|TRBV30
CAWSRTDKGLRNTEAFF
TGTGCCTGGAGTCGTACAGACAAGGGGCTGAGGAACACTGAAGCTTTCTTT
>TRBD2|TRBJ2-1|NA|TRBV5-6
CASSLSGIYNEQFF
TGTGCCAGCAGCTTGAGCGGGATCTACAATGAGCAGTTCTTC
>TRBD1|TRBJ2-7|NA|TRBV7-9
CASSLTGTATYEQYF
TGTGCCAGCAGCCTCACCGGGACAGCTACCTACGAGCAGTACTTC
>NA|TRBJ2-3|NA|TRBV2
CASKREALQYF
TGTGCCAGCAAAAGGGAGGCGTTGCAGTATTTT
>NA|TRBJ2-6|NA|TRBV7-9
CASSFAYDRSAGANVLTF
TGTGCCAGCAGCTTCGCATACGACAGATCGGCTGGGGCCAACGTCCTGACTTTC
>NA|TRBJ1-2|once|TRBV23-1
CASSQRPRTLYGYTF
TGCGCCAGCAGTCAACGACCTCGGACACTCTATGGCTACACCTTC
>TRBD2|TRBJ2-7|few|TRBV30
CAWSEGLAGAPGTEQYF
TGTGCCTGGAGTGAGGGACTAGCGGGAGCACCCGGAACCGAGCAGTACTTC
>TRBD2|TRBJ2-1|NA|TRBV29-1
CSVPGLISNEQFF
TGCAGCGTTCCGGGACTAATCAGCAATGAGCAGTTCTTC
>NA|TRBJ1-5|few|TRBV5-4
CASSLDGAGNQPQHF
TGTGCCAGCAGCTTGGACGGTGCCGGCAATCAGCCCCAGCATTTT
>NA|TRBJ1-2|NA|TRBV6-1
CASSGLGGYGYTF
TGTGCCAGCAGTGGATTGGGGGGCTATGGCTACACCTTC
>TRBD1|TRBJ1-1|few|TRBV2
CASSRQGDEAFF
TGTGCCAGCAGTAGACAGGGGGATGAAGCTTTCTTT
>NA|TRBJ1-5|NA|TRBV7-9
CASSDGRIMGANQPQHF
TGTGCCAGCAGCGACGGACGAATCATGGGGGCCAATCAGCCCCAGCATTTT
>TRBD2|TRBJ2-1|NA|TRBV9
CASSVSGVTYNEQFF
TGTGCCAGCAGCGTCAGCGGGGTTACCTACAATGAGCAGTTCTTC
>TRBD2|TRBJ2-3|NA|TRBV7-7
CASSLEDGGALDTQYF
TGTGCTAGCAGCTTAGAGGACGGGGGGGCCTTAGATACGCAGTATTTT
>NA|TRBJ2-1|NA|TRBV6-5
CASSRDRYNEQFF
TGTGCCAGCAGTAGAGACAGGTACAATGAGCAGTTCTTC
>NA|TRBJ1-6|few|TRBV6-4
CASRPGRAGDSPLHF
TGTGCCAGCAGACCCGGTCGGGCAGGGGATTCACCCCTCCACTTT
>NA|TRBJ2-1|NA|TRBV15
CATSRDRLATEQFF
TGTGCCACCAGCAGAGATCGGCTAGCCACGGAGCAGTTCTTC
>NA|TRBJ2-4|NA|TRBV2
CAGAVSKNIQYF
TGTGCCGGGGCGGTGAGCAAAAACATTCAGTACTTC
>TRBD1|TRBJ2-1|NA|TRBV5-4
CASSAPQGAYEQFF
TGTGCCAGCAGCGCCCCGCAGGGGGCGTATGAGCAGTTCTTC
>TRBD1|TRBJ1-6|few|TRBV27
CGTGAPNSPLHF
TGTGGGACAGGCGCACCTAATTCACCCCTCCACTTT
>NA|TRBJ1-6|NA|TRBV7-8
CASSLVPGGNSPLHF
TGTGCCAGCAGCTTAGTTCCCGGCGGTAATTCACCCCTCCACTTT
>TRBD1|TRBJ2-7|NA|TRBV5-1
CASSFGQGAAYEQYF
TGCGCCAGCAGCTTTGGGCAGGGGGCTGCCTACGAGCAGTACTTC
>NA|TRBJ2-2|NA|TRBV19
CASSIDSGAGELFF
TGTGCCAGTAGTATAGATAGTGGAGCCGGGGAGCTGTTTTTT
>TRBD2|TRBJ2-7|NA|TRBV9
CASSVGGAPSGRNEQYF
TGTGCCAGCAGCGTAGGGGGGGCACCTAGCGGGAGGAACGAGCAGTACTTC
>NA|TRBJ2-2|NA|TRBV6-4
CASSDREGRDTGELFF
TGTGCCAGCAGTGACCGAGAGGGAAGGGACACCGGGGAGCTGTTTTTT
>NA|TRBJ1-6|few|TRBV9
CASSVRRREVWSYNSPLHF
TGTGCCAGCAGCGTACGGCGAAGGGAGGTATGGTCTTATAATTCACCCCTCCACTTT
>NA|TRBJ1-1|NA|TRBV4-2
CASSQDGGGTEAFF
TGTGCCAGCAGCCAAGATGGGGGGGGAACTGAAGCTTTCTTT
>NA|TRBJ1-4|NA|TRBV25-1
CASSGTITDEKLFF
TGTGCCAGCAGCGGGACAATTACGGATGAAAAACTGTTTTTT
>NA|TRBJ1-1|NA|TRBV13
CASSIAGGTEAFF
TGTGCCAGCAGCATAGCGGGGGGCACTGAAGCTTTCTTT
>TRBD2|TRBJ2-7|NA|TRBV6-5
CASTPPSGSSYEQYF
TGTGCCAGCACCCCGCCTAGCGGGAGCTCCTACGAGCAGTACTTC
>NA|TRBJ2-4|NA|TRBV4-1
CASSQDFGTGNGQLF
NA
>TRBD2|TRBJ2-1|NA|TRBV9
CASSVAIAGGLDNEQFF
TGTGCCAGCAGCGTAGCTATAGCGGGGGGGCTAGACAATGAGCAGTTCTTC
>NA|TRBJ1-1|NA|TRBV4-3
CASSQENRGTEAFF
TGCGCCAGCAGCCAAGAGAACCGGGGCACTGAAGCTTTCTTT
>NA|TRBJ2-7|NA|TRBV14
CASSHGGQGHQYF
TGTGCCAGCAGCCACGGAGGTCAGGGACACCAGTACTTC
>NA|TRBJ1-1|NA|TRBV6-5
CASSYSSGRTEAFF
TGTGCCAGCAGTTACTCGTCAGGTAGGACTGAAGCTTTCTTT
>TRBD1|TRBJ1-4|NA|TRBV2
CASRGTGSPNEKLFF
TGTGCCAGCAGGGGGACAGGGTCACCTAATGAAAAACTGTTTTTT
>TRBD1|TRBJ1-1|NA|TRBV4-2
CASSQDSTGVRDTEAFF
TGTGCCAGCAGCCAAGATTCGACAGGGGTGAGAGACACTGAAGCTTTCTTT
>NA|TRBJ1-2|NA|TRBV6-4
CASSDSGGLRYGYTF
TGTGCCAGCAGTGACTCGGGAGGCCTTAGGTATGGCTACACCTTC
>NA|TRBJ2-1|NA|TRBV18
CASSPETSYNEQFF
TGTGCCAGCTCACCAGAGACTAGCTACAATGAGCAGTTCTTC
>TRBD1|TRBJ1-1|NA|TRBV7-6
CASSSGQATEAFF
TGTGCCAGCAGCTCAGGACAGGCAACTGAAGCTTTCTTT
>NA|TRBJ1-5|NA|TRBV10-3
CAISEQGTRAQPQHF
TGTGCCATCAGTGAGCAGGGGACAAGGGCTCAGCCCCAGCATTTT
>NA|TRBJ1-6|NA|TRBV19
CASGRELNSPLHF
TGTGCCAGCGGACGGGAATTAAATTCACCCCTCCACTTT
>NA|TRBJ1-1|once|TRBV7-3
CASTREVNTEAFF
TGTGCCAGCACCAGGGAAGTGAACACTGAAGCTTTCTTT
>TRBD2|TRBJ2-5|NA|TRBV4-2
CASSQDFAAGGPGEETQYF
TGTGCCAGCAGCCAAGATTTTGCGGCGGGGGGGCCTGGGGAAGAGACCCAGTACTTC
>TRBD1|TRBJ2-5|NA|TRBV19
CASRDRGRDQETQYF
TGTGCCAGTAGGGACAGGGGTCGGGACCAAGAGACCCAGTACTTC
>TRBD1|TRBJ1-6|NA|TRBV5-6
CASSHTATGPNSPLHF
TGTGCCAGCAGCCATACCGCGACAGGGCCGAATTCACCCCTCCACTTT
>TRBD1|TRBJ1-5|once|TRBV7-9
CASSWGQGYNQPQHF
TGTGCCAGCAGCTGGGGACAGGGCTACAATCAGCCCCAGCATTTT
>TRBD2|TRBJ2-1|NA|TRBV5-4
CASGLVLAGRNEQFF
TGTGCCAGCGGCTTGGTGCTAGCGGGACGGAATGAGCAGTTCTTC